A single sample gave rise to the 2 T cell receptor beta chains below, sequenced in a study of low-dose radiotherapy and immunotherapy resistance in tumors. Time point indicated: after trial treatment. Noted treatment: LDRT plus nivolumab, ipilimumab, low-dose cyclophosphamide and aspirin (RACIN trial). Primers used for first-strand cDNA, a TRAV- and TRBV-specific set, covered both alpha and beta chains. TCRs underwent 20 PCR cycles of amplification with a constant-region primer and V-primer adapter. TCRdb used MiXCR to reprocess the reads, holding one entry per CDR3 protein. The repertoire holds around 80,000 distinct CDR3 sequences, with about 17% as singletons. The input for sequencing was PBMCs, taken after low-dose radiotherapy plus immunotherapy. The source is a male donor with prostate cancer.

This clonotype has ten or more counts. The CDR3 spells CASSVALEAFF. CDR3 DNA sequence: TGTGCCAGCAGTGTGGCCCTTGAAGCTTTCTTT. This chain links TRBV25-1 with TRBJ1-1, with D uncertain. Between the trimmed V and J ends, which lost 4 bases and 7 bases, there was a span of 7 bases. The CDR3 extends over 11 amino acids. Germline lookup yields CDR1 MGHDK and CDR2 SYGVNS.

Many counts were recorded for this clonotype. The V gene is TRBV7-2, the J gene TRBJ2-5; 7 bases align to TRBD2. Germline V CDR1 and CDR2: SGHTA, FQGNSA. This CDR3 has 14 amino acids. Trimming removed 5 bases from V and 9 bases from J; junction bases left unmatched: 12. The chain's CDR3 is CASSPNAGVGAQYF. The CDR3 DNA reads as TGTGCCAGCAGCCCTAATGCGGGAGTAGGGGCCCAGTACTTC.